The present T cell receptor beta chain was sequenced within a study of CD8 T cells in ankylosing spondylitis (dated by TCRdb to the late 2010s). Some background on the complete study: T cell receptor beta repertoires were profiled in healthy donors and ankylosing spondylitis patients so that disease-linked TCR variants could be found. Peripheral blood samples were taken, and synovial fluid was additionally collected from ankylosing spondylitis patients. The full study cohort was made up of approximately 27 ankylosing spondylitis patients and 108 healthy donors.

Sequencing used an Illumina HiSeq 2500. Quantitative 5'-RACE with molecular barcodes was used to prepare TCR beta libraries. Per the source publication's procedure: A new computational method, built on a probabilistic model of VDJ rearrangement, was used to identify disease-linked TCR variants. The public reads were run again by TCRdb, first through fastp at Q25 and then through MiXCR, and only productive beta chains were kept. Rows are combined by CDR3 protein, so each entry shows the most common genes and DNA. TCRdb, not the original authors, processed these V and J calls. The sample table records hundreds of thousands of distinct CDR3 sequences; approximately 12% of these occur just once. Clones ranked in the top ten supply more than 0.5% of the sample. With respect to this clonotype: What this receptor recognizes is not known. Base qualities are not provided; no much larger clone lies one nucleotide away.

What the study reported, not specific to this receptor: Blood from ankylosing spondylitis patients appeared to be characterized by a TCR beta motif composed of under 10 highly homologous amino acid variants. A CD8+ phenotype was shown by the disease-linked clones, which were found at relatively low frequencies in peripheral blood. The disease-linked clones were reported to be significantly enriched in matched synovial fluid samples from ankylosing spondylitis patients. Some motif variants had previously been reported in the synovial fluid and blood of reactive arthritis patients, which suggests shared mechanisms of disease initiation.

Per the germline V gene, SGHRS is the CDR1 and YFSETQ is the CDR2. The CDR3 has 13 amino acids, counting the end cysteine and phenylalanine. Only CDR3 DNA remains: 39 bases, in frame from the first base. Trimming at the junction amounts to 0 bases on V and 4 bases on J, and the germline ends lie 7 bases apart. The specimen was blood, either unsorted or a sorted T cell fraction (not recorded which). This TCR was sampled from a male donor with ankylosing spondylitis. The V and J genes are TRBV5-1 and TRBJ1-2, with the D segment identity uncertain. The bases read TGCGCCAGCAGCTTGGATATTTTCTATGGCTACACCTTC. It specifies CASSLDIFYGYTF.